The rows below give T cell receptor beta chains drawn from one sample of a study of T cell changes during pregnancy in multiple sclerosis. Profiling relied on immunoSEQ multiplex PCR, and the TCRdb table lists in-frame clones only, not all of them. The sample includes tens of thousands of clones, roughly 90% of them seen just once. Source: CD4+ T cells from peripheral blood mononuclear cells, taken in the second trimester of pregnancy. The receptors were sampled from a female donor with multiple sclerosis, enrolled in a pregnancy study. CDR3s include the opening cysteine and the closing phenylalanine or tryptophan. The D gene is left open where the match is weak. Clone size is not always given. Where it is, it says once, few, many or a class for expanded clones.

CDR3nt: TGTGCCAGCGGCAACAGGTCGATGGGCTATGGCTACACCTTC; CDR3aa: CASGNRSMGYGYTF; d_gene: NA; abundance: NA; j_gene: TRBJ1-2; v_gene: TRBV6-6
CDR3nt: TGTGCCTGGAGGCGGGGGGACTATGGCTACACCTTC; CDR3aa: CAWRRGDYGYTF; d_gene: NA; abundance: NA; j_gene: TRBJ1-2; v_gene: TRBV30
CDR3nt: TGTGCCTGGGGTCTACAGGGGCCCGGAGACTTT; CDR3aa: CAWGLQGPGDF; d_gene: TRBD1; abundance: NA; j_gene: TRBJ1-1; v_gene: TRBV30
CDR3nt: TGTGCCAGCAGCTTAGCGCGGGCTGGCTCAGCAGATACGCAGTATTTT; CDR3aa: CASSLARAGSADTQYF; d_gene: NA; abundance: NA; j_gene: TRBJ2-3; v_gene: TRBV7-2
CDR3nt: TGTGCCAGCTCATCCCCCCGGGGGTCTTTCACCTACGAGCAGTACTTC; CDR3aa: CASSSPRGSFTYEQYF; d_gene: NA; abundance: NA; j_gene: TRBJ2-7; v_gene: TRBV18
CDR3nt: TGTGCCAGCAGCTTAGGGACAGAAGAGACCCAGTACTTC; CDR3aa: CASSLGTEETQYF; d_gene: NA; abundance: once; j_gene: TRBJ2-5; v_gene: TRBV11-1
CDR3nt: TGTGCCAGCAGCGACCTTTATGCGGGGGGGAATAATGAGCAGTTCTTC; CDR3aa: CASSDLYAGGNNEQFF; d_gene: TRBD2; abundance: NA; j_gene: TRBJ2-1; v_gene: TRBV7-3
CDR3nt: TGTGCCAGCAGCTTGATGTTTCGGAGCGGGGCCAACGTCCTGACTTTC; CDR3aa: CASSLMFRSGANVLTF; d_gene: NA; abundance: NA; j_gene: TRBJ2-6; v_gene: TRBV5-4
CDR3nt: TGTGCCAGCAGTTTGGTCCCAGGGTTCAATCAGCCCCAGCATTTT; CDR3aa: CASSLVPGFNQPQHF; d_gene: NA; abundance: NA; j_gene: TRBJ1-5; v_gene: TRBV27
CDR3nt: TGTGCCAGCAGTTCCACGAACACCGGGGAGCTGTTTTTT; CDR3aa: CASSSTNTGELFF; d_gene: NA; abundance: NA; j_gene: TRBJ2-2; v_gene: TRBV6-6
CDR3nt: TGCGCCAGCAGCCAAGATAAAGGCAGGGGAGTGGATGGCTACACCTTC; CDR3aa: CASSQDKGRGVDGYTF; d_gene: NA; abundance: NA; j_gene: TRBJ1-2; v_gene: TRBV4-3
CDR3nt: TGTGCCAGCAGCTCGGGACTAGCGGACCTATTGGATACGCAGTATTTT; CDR3aa: CASSSGLADLLDTQYF; d_gene: TRBD2; abundance: NA; j_gene: TRBJ2-3; v_gene: TRBV7-9
CDR3nt: TGTGCCAGCAGTTGGGACTACCGTCAGTTTTTT; CDR3aa: CASSWDYRQFF; d_gene: TRBD2; abundance: NA; j_gene: TRBJ2-2; v_gene: TRBV2
CDR3nt: TGTGCCAGCAGCCGCCAGGGGTCGCCTAGCACAGATACGCAGTATTTT; CDR3aa: CASSRQGSPSTDTQYF; d_gene: NA; abundance: NA; j_gene: TRBJ2-3; v_gene: TRBV7-9
CDR3nt: TGTGCCAGCAGCTTAACTCCTAGCGGGGGCCCCTACAATGAGCAGTTCTTC; CDR3aa: CASSLTPSGGPYNEQFF; d_gene: TRBD2; abundance: NA; j_gene: TRBJ2-1; v_gene: TRBV7-3
CDR3nt: TGCGCCAGCAGCCAAGATTTCGGCGCTTGGGAGGCCTTACTCCACTTT; CDR3aa: CASSQDFGAWEALLHF; d_gene: NA; abundance: NA; j_gene: TRBJ1-6; v_gene: TRBV4-3
CDR3nt: TGTGCCAGCAGCCGTAACACAGGGGCAATTTCGGGACCCCTCCACTTT; CDR3aa: CASSRNTGAISGPLHF; d_gene: TRBD1; abundance: once; j_gene: TRBJ1-6; v_gene: TRBV9
CDR3nt: TGTGCCAGCAGTGGAGCGGCAGCGGGGAGTGTTGGCTACACCTTC; CDR3aa: CASSGAAAGSVGYTF; d_gene: NA; abundance: NA; j_gene: TRBJ1-2; v_gene: TRBV6-1
CDR3nt: TGTGCCAGCAGTCAAACAATCCCGGGGGGCGAGCAGTACTTC; CDR3aa: CASSQTIPGGEQYF; d_gene: TRBD2; abundance: NA; j_gene: TRBJ2-7; v_gene: TRBV2
CDR3nt: TGTGCCAGCAGCTATGACAGAGATCAGCCCCAGCATTTT; CDR3aa: CASSYDRDQPQHF; d_gene: NA; abundance: NA; j_gene: TRBJ1-5; v_gene: TRBV7-2
CDR3nt: TGTGCCAGCAGCTTAGGAGTAGTGCAGCCCCAGCATTTT; CDR3aa: CASSLGVVQPQHF; d_gene: NA; abundance: NA; j_gene: TRBJ1-5; v_gene: TRBV7-8
CDR3nt: TGCGCCAGCAGTGAGTGGGTAGAGGAGGTGAACAATCAGCCCCAGCATTTT; CDR3aa: CASSEWVEEVNNQPQHF; d_gene: NA; abundance: NA; j_gene: TRBJ1-5; v_gene: TRBV10-2
CDR3nt: TGTGCCAGTAGTCGACAGGTAGGGAATCAGCCCCAGCATTTT; CDR3aa: CASSRQVGNQPQHF; d_gene: NA; abundance: NA; j_gene: TRBJ1-5; v_gene: TRBV19
CDR3nt: TGTGCCAGCAGCTTAGCGCTTTTGGGACTTCACGAAGCTTTCTTT; CDR3aa: CASSLALLGLHEAFF; d_gene: NA; abundance: NA; j_gene: TRBJ1-1; v_gene: TRBV7-9
CDR3nt: TGTGCCAGCAGCATGGGACAGTATGGGGGCTACACCTTC; CDR3aa: CASSMGQYGGYTF; d_gene: TRBD1; abundance: NA; j_gene: TRBJ1-2; v_gene: TRBV6-5
CDR3nt: TGTGCCAGCAGCTTGGCGGGTAATGGTGGGGAAAAACTGTTTTTT; CDR3aa: CASSLAGNGGEKLFF; d_gene: NA; abundance: NA; j_gene: TRBJ1-4; v_gene: TRBV5-5
CDR3nt: TGTGCCAGCAGACCGGGGGGGCAAGAGACCCAGTACTTC; CDR3aa: CASRPGGQETQYF; d_gene: TRBD2; abundance: NA; j_gene: TRBJ2-5; v_gene: TRBV6-5
CDR3nt: TGTGCCAGCAGTGAAGGATGGCAGGTAGGGGATCAGCCCCAGCATTTT; CDR3aa: CASSEGWQVGDQPQHF; d_gene: NA; abundance: NA; j_gene: TRBJ1-5; v_gene: TRBV6-1
CDR3nt: TGTGCCAGCGGGGGACCCAGGGGTCTCGGCATGAACACTGAAGCTTTCTTT; CDR3aa: CASGGPRGLGMNTEAFF; d_gene: NA; abundance: once; j_gene: TRBJ1-1; v_gene: TRBV27
CDR3nt: TGTGCCTGGAGGGTAAGCGGGGCCTACTCCTACGAGCAGTACTTC; CDR3aa: CAWRVSGAYSYEQYF; d_gene: TRBD2; abundance: NA; j_gene: TRBJ2-7; v_gene: TRBV30
CDR3nt: TGTGCCAGCAGGCCCTTCCTAGCTCGAGAGACCCAGTACTTC; CDR3aa: CASRPFLARETQYF; d_gene: NA; abundance: NA; j_gene: TRBJ2-5; v_gene: TRBV2
CDR3nt: TGTGCCAGCGCGTACGGAGAGCAAGTCTACGAGCAGTACTTC; CDR3aa: CASAYGEQVYEQYF; d_gene: NA; abundance: NA; j_gene: TRBJ2-7; v_gene: TRBV18
CDR3nt: TGTGCCAGCAGCCCCGCAGGATTTGGGGAGACCCAGTACTTC; CDR3aa: CASSPAGFGETQYF; d_gene: NA; abundance: few; j_gene: TRBJ2-5; v_gene: TRBV6-5
CDR3nt: TGCGCCAGCAGTCATACAGGGGATGAGACCCAGTACTTC; CDR3aa: CASSHTGDETQYF; d_gene: TRBD1; abundance: NA; j_gene: TRBJ2-5; v_gene: TRBV5-1
CDR3nt: TGTGCCAGCAGCTTTCTGGAGAACTATGGCTACACCTTC; CDR3aa: CASSFLENYGYTF; d_gene: NA; abundance: NA; j_gene: TRBJ1-2; v_gene: TRBV11-2
CDR3nt: TGTGCCAGCAGCCTAGACAGGTTTACCTACGAGCAGTACTTC; CDR3aa: CASSLDRFTYEQYF; d_gene: NA; abundance: NA; j_gene: TRBJ2-7; v_gene: TRBV6-5
CDR3nt: TGCGCCAGCAGCCAGGATGACAGGGGGCAGGATGAAAAACTGTTTTTT; CDR3aa: CASSQDDRGQDEKLFF; d_gene: TRBD1; abundance: NA; j_gene: TRBJ1-4; v_gene: TRBV4-3
CDR3nt: TGTGCCAGCAGCCGCGGGACTAGCGCAAACACCGGGGAGCTGTTTTTT; CDR3aa: CASSRGTSANTGELFF; d_gene: TRBD2; abundance: NA; j_gene: TRBJ2-2; v_gene: TRBV4-2
CDR3nt: TGTGCCAGCAGTGAAGAGTCTGGGCCCGGCGAGACCCAGTACTTC; CDR3aa: CASSEESGPGETQYF; d_gene: NA; abundance: NA; j_gene: TRBJ2-5; v_gene: TRBV2
CDR3nt: TGCAGCGTAACGGCGGTATCTACCTACGAGCAGTACTTC; CDR3aa: CSVTAVSTYEQYF; d_gene: NA; abundance: NA; j_gene: TRBJ2-7; v_gene: TRBV29-1
CDR3nt: TGCGCCAGCAGCAGGGAACTAGGTCCCTACGAGCAGTACTTC; CDR3aa: CASSRELGPYEQYF; d_gene: NA; abundance: NA; j_gene: TRBJ2-7; v_gene: TRBV5-1
CDR3nt: TGCAGCGTTGAAGGCGGTACCGGGACAGGGGGGTTCGCGAACACCGGGGAGCTGTTTTTT; CDR3aa: CSVEGGTGTGGFANTGELFF; d_gene: TRBD1; abundance: NA; j_gene: TRBJ2-2; v_gene: TRBV29-1
CDR3nt: TGTGCCAGCAGCTTAGGTAGGGGGCTTAGAGAAGCTTTCTTT; CDR3aa: CASSLGRGLREAFF; d_gene: TRBD1; abundance: NA; j_gene: TRBJ1-1; v_gene: TRBV7-2
CDR3nt: TGTGCCAGCAGTACGACAGGGTTCTATGGCTACACCTTC; CDR3aa: CASSTTGFYGYTF; d_gene: TRBD1; abundance: NA; j_gene: TRBJ1-2; v_gene: TRBV28
CDR3nt: TGTGCCATCAAGCCACAGGGGAACTATGGCTACACCTTC; CDR3aa: CAIKPQGNYGYTF; d_gene: TRBD1; abundance: few; j_gene: TRBJ1-2; v_gene: TRBV10-3
CDR3nt: TGTGCCAGCAGCGTATCAGGGGATAATTCACCCCTCCACTTT; CDR3aa: CASSVSGDNSPLHF; d_gene: NA; abundance: few; j_gene: TRBJ1-6; v_gene: TRBV9
CDR3nt: TGTGCCTGGAACCGGAAGGGGTCTGGTATGAACACTGAAGCTTTCTTT; CDR3aa: CAWNRKGSGMNTEAFF; d_gene: NA; abundance: NA; j_gene: TRBJ1-1; v_gene: TRBV30
CDR3nt: TGTGCCAGCAGCACGGGACAGCAGACAGATACGCAGTATTTT; CDR3aa: CASSTGQQTDTQYF; d_gene: TRBD1; abundance: NA; j_gene: TRBJ2-3; v_gene: TRBV6-5
CDR3nt: TGCAGCGTTGCGGAACAGGCTGCGGAGACCCAGTACTTC; CDR3aa: CSVAEQAAETQYF; d_gene: NA; abundance: NA; j_gene: TRBJ2-5; v_gene: TRBV29-1
CDR3nt: TGTGCCAGCAGTGAATACGGAACAGCCAATGAGCAGTTCTTC; CDR3aa: CASSEYGTANEQFF; d_gene: NA; abundance: NA; j_gene: TRBJ2-1; v_gene: TRBV25-1
CDR3nt: TGTGCCAGCAGCTGGGCCAGGGGTGGAGGAGCTTTCTTT; CDR3aa: CASSWARGGGAFF; d_gene: NA; abundance: NA; j_gene: TRBJ1-1; v_gene: TRBV7-2
CDR3nt: TGTGCCAGTAGTATCCGGGACTATAGCACAGATACGCAGTATTTT; CDR3aa: CASSIRDYSTDTQYF; d_gene: TRBD2; abundance: NA; j_gene: TRBJ2-3; v_gene: TRBV19
CDR3nt: TGCGCCAGCAGCTGGTATACCGGGACAGGGGTAGAGACCCAGTACTTC; CDR3aa: CASSWYTGTGVETQYF; d_gene: TRBD1; abundance: NA; j_gene: TRBJ2-5; v_gene: TRBV5-1
CDR3nt: TGCGCCAGCAGCCCCGGGACAGGGTCTTCTAATGAAAAACTGTTTTTT; CDR3aa: CASSPGTGSSNEKLFF; d_gene: TRBD1; abundance: NA; j_gene: TRBJ1-4; v_gene: TRBV5-1
CDR3nt: TGTGCCAGCAGCTTAAATCGAGAACAGGTCTATGGCTACACCTTC; CDR3aa: CASSLNREQVYGYTF; d_gene: NA; abundance: NA; j_gene: TRBJ1-2; v_gene: TRBV7-2